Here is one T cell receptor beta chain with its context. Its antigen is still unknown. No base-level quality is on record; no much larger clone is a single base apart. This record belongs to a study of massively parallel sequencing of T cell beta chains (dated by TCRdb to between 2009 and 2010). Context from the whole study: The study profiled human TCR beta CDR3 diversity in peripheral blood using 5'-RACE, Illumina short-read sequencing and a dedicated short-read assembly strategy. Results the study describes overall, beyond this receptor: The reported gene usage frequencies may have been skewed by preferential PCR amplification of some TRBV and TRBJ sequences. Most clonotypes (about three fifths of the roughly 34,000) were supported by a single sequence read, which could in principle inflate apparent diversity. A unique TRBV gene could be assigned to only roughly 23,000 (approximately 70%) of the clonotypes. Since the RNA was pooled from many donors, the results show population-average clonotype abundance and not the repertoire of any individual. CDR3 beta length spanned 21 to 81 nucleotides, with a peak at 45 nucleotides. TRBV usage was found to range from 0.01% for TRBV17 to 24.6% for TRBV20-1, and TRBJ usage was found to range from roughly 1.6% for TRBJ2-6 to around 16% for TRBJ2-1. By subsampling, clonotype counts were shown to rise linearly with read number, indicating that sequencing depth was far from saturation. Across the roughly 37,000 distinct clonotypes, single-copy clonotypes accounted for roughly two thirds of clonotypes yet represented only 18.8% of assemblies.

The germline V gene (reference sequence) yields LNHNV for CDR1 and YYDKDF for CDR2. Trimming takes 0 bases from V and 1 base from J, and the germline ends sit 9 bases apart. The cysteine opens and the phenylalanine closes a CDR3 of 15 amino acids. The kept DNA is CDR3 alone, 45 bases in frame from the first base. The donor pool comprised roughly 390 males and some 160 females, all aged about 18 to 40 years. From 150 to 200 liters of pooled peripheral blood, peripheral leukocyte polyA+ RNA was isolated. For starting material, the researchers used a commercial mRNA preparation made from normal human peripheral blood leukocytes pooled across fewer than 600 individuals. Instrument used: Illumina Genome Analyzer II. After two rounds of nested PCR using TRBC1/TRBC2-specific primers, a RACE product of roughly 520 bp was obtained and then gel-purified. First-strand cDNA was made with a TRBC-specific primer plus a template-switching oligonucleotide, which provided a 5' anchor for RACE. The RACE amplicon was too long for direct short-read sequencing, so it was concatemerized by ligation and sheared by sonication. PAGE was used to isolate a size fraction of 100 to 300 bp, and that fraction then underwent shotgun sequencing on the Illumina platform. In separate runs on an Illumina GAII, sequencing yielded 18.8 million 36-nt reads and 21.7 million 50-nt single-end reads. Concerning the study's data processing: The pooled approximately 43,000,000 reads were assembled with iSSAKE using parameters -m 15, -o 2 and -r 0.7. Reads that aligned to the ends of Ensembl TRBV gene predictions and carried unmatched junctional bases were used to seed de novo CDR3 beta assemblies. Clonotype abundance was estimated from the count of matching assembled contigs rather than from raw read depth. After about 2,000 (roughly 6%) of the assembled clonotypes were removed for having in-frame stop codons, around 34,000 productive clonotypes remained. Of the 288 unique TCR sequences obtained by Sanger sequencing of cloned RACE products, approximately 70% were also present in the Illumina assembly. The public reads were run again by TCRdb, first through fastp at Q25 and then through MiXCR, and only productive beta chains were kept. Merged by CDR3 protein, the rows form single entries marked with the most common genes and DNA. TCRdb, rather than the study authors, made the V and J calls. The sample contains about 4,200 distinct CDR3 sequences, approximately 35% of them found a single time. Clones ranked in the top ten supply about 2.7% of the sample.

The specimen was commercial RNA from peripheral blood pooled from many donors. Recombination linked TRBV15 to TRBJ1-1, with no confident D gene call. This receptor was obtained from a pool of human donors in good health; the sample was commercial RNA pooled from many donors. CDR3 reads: CATSRDYAGNTEAFF. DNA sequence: TGTGCCACCAGCAGAGATTATGCGGGGAACACTGAAGCTTTCTTT.